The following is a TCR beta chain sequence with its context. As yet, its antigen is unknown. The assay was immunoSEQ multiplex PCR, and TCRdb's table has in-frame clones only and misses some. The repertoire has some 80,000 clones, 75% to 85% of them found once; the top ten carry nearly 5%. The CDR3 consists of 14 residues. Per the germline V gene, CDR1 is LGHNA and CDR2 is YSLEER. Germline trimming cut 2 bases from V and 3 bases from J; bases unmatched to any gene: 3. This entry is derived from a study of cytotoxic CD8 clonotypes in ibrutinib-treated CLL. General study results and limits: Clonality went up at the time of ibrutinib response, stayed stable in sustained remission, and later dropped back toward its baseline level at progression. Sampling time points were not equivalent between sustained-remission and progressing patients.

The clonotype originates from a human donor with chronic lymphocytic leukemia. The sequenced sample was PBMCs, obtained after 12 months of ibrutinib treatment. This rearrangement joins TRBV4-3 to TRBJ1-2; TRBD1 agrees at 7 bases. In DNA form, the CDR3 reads TGCGCCAGCAGCCAACAGGGGGGTGACTATGGCTACACCTTC. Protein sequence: CASSQQGGDYGYTF.